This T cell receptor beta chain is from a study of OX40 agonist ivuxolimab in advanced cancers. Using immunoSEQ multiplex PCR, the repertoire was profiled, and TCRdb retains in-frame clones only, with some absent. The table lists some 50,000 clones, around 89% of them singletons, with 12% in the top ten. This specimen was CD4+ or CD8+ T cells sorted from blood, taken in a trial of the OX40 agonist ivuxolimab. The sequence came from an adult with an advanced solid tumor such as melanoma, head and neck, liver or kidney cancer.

In DNA, the CDR3 is TGCGCCAGCAGCACCCAAACGGACAGTTTTCAAGAGACCCAGTACTTC. As protein: CASSTQTDSFQETQYF. The chain couples TRBV4-1 to TRBJ2-5; the D gene is possibly TRBD1 (6 bases). Trimming shortened V by 5 bases and J by 2 bases, and 18 bases separated the two germline ends. Germline CDR1 is MGHRA and CDR2 is YSYEKL. This CDR3 is built from 16 residues.